What follows describes a single T cell receptor (beta chain). Its target is not known. The V and J ends lost 6 bases and 4 bases, in that order; junction bases with no gene match: 12. Germline loops: CDR1 MNHEY, CDR2 SMNVEV (reference sequence). This CDR3 contains 17 residues. This record belongs to a study of shared clonotypes between healthy human individuals. The wider study: The plates for each donor numbered three CD4 naive, three CD4 memory, two CD8 naive and one CD8 memory. Study-level points and caveats: Naive subsets usually exceeded memory subsets in estimated richness. Rarefaction showed sorted-subset sequencing was incomplete despite large depth.

Sequencing used immunoSEQ multiplex PCR; TCRdb keeps in-frame clones, though not all of them. The profile covers about 1,900,000 clones, with approximately 94% appearing a single time and more than 0.9% taken by the ten largest. Naive CD8 populations comprised CD45RO-negative cells positively selected for CCR7, excluding terminally differentiated effector memory CD45RA+ cells. All donors qualified as healthy HIV-negative adults and had experienced no recent acute infections or vaccinations. The sequenced sample consisted of naive CD8+ T cells sorted from blood. The TCR comes from a man in his late teens or twenties in good health. This sequence joins TRBV27 and TRBJ2-2, with TRBD1 matching over 9 bases. CDR3 amino acids: CASSRGPGQGSTGELFF. The DNA of the CDR3 is TGTGCCAGCAGCAGAGGCCCAGGACAGGGGTCCACCGGGGAGCTGTTTTTT.